A selection of T cell receptor beta chains follows, all from one sample in a study of CD8 T cells in ankylosing spondylitis. TCRdb reprocessed the 5' RACE reads via MiXCR and lists one record per CDR3 protein. The repertoire includes about 800,000 distinct CDR3 sequences, approximately 12% of them detected once, and roughly 0.51% sits in the top ten. Sequenced: blood, either unsorted or a sorted T cell fraction (not recorded which). The receptors stem from a male donor with ankylosing spondylitis. Both conserved end residues are part of each CDR3. The D gene is left open where the match is weak. The size of a clone is reported for some rows only, either as once, few or many, or as a class for expanded clones.

V gene	clone size	D gene	J gene	CDR3 DNA	CDR3 protein
TRBV7-2	many	TRBD1	TRBJ2-7	TGTGCCAGCAGCTTAGAGGCAGGGGGCGGCTCCTACGAGCAGTACTTC	CASSLEAGGGSYEQYF
TRBV12-3/TRBV12-4	many	.	TRBJ2-5	TGTGCCAGCGGGACTTGGCAAGAGACCCAGTACTTC	CASGTWQETQYF
TRBV6-1	few	.	TRBJ2-7	TGTGCCAGCAGTGAGCGTTCGCCCTACGAGCAGTACTTC	CASSERSPYEQYF
TRBV12-3/TRBV12-4	many	TRBD1	TRBJ1-2	TGTGCCAGCAGTCGGACAGGGTGGAATGGCTACACCTTC	CASSRTGWNGYTF
TRBV7-2	many	.	TRBJ2-7	TGTGCCAGCAGCTTAGTACCGGGAGACGAGCAGTACTTC	CASSLVPGDEQYF
TRBV19	.	.	TRBJ2-1	TGTGCCAGTAGTATAGAAGGGGGTAGGTCCTACAATGAGCAGTTCTTC	CASSIEGGRSYNEQFF
TRBV28	few	.	TRBJ2-3	TGTGCCAGCAGTTTGGTTGGGTACCGCACAGATACGCAGTATTTT	CASSLVGYRTDTQYF
TRBV24-1	.	TRBD1	TRBJ2-7	TGTGCCACCATCCGAAGACAGGGGTCCTACGAGCAGTACTTC	CATIRRQGSYEQYF
TRBV20-1	.	TRBD1	TRBJ1-1	TGCAGTGCTAGAGATCCCCGGACAGGGGATAACACTGAAGCTTTCTTT	CSARDPRTGDNTEAFF
TRBV6-1	few	.	TRBJ2-7	TGTGCCAGCAGTATGGGTCCCGTTTCCTACGAGCAGTACTTC	CASSMGPVSYEQYF
TRBV12-3/TRBV12-4	few	TRBD1	TRBJ2-1	TGTGCCAGCAGTTTAATTCAATCCCGGGACAGGGGGCTTGAGCAGTTCTTC	CASSLIQSRDRGLEQFF
TRBV15	many	.	TRBJ2-7	TGTGCCACCAGCAGGGACAGTACCTACGAGCAGTACTTC	CATSRDSTYEQYF
TRBV20-1	.	TRBD1	TRBJ1-5	TGCAGTGGGGTACAGGGGGCGGAGCAGCCCCAGCATTTT	CSGVQGAEQPQHF
TRBV28	few	.	TRBJ2-3	TGTGCCAGCAGTGCGGCAGGGAGTGGCACAGATACGCAGTATTTT	CASSAAGSGTDTQYF
TRBV7-2	few	.	TRBJ2-1	TGTGCCAGCAGCTCACTTGGACTCTACAATGAGCAGTTCTTC	CASSSLGLYNEQFF
TRBV20-1	many	.	TRBJ2-1	TGCAGTGCTAGTGGGCCGAATGAGCAGTTCTTC	CSASGPNEQFF
TRBV5-1	.	.	TRBJ2-1	TGCGCCAGCAGCTTGTTGGGCCTCTACAATGAGCAGTTCTTC	CASSLLGLYNEQFF